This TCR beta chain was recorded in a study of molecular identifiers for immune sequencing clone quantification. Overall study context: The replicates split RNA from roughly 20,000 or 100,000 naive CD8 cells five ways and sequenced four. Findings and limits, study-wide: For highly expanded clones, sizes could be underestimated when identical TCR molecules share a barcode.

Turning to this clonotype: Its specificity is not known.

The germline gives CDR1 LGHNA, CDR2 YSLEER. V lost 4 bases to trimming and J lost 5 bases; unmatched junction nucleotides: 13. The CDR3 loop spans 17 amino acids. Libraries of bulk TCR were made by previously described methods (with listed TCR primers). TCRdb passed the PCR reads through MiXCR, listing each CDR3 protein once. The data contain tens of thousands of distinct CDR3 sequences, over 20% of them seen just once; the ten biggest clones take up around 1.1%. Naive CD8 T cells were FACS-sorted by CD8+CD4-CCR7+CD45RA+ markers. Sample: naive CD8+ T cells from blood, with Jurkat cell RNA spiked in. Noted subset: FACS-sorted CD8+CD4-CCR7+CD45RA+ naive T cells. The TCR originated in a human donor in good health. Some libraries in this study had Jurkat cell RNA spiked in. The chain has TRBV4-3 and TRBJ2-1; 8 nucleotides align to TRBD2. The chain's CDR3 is CASSLARAGTRNNEQFF. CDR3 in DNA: TGCGCCAGCAGCCTAGCCAGGGCAGGGACTAGGAACAATGAGCAGTTCTTC.